This TCR beta chain was captured by sequencing in a study of T cell responses to AZD1222 COVID-19 vaccine. A word on this clone: Antigen: not known.

Whole-study results and caveats: After the peak T cell response, and only then, were repertoires sampled.

Libraries were prepared by immunoSEQ multiplex PCR; TCRdb keeps only in-frame clonotypes and omits some of them. The table lists tens of thousands of clones, approximately 80% of them singletons. The CDR3 totals 15 residues. V was cut by 6 bases and J by 2 bases, with 15 bases left in between. Per germline, CDR1 SGDLS and CDR2 YYNGEE. The clonotype originates from an adult in good health. Here the sequenced sample was peripheral blood, taken on day 0 of AZD1222 vaccination. This chain joins TRBV9 and TRBJ1-3; D unresolved. CDR3 sequence reads: CASTIGYGPGNTIYF. Here the CDR3 DNA reads TGTGCCAGCACCATTGGGTATGGGCCTGGAAACACCATATATTTT.